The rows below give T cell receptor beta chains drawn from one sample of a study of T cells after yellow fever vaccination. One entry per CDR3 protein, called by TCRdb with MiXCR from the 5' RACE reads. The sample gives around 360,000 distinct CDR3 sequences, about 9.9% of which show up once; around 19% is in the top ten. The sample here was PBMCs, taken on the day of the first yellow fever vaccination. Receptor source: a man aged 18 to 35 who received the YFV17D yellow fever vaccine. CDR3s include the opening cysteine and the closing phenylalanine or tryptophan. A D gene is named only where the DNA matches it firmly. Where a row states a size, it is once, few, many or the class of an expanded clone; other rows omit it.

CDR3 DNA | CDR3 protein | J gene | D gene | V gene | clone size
TGTGCCACCAGCAGGGACAGGTTCTGGGATGGCTACACCTTC | CATSRDRFWDGYTF | TRBJ1-2 | TRBD1 | TRBV15 | -
TGTGCCATCAGTGGGACCCGAGACTCTGGGGCCAACGTCCTGACTTTC | CAISGTRDSGANVLTF | TRBJ2-6 | - | TRBV10-3 | many
TGTGCCAGCAGCTTAAATTCTGGGGGCCAAGAGACCCAGTACTTC | CASSLNSGGQETQYF | TRBJ2-5 | - | TRBV7-3 | -
TGTGCCAGCAGCCTAGAACCGGGACTAGGCACAGATACGCAGTATTTT | CASSLEPGLGTDTQYF | TRBJ2-3 | TRBD2 | TRBV11-3 | -
TGTGCCAGCAGCCAAGGAGTGTGGGACAATGAGCAGTTCTTC | CASSQGVWDNEQFF | TRBJ2-1 | - | TRBV3-1 | few
TGCGCCAGCAGCCAAGGTTCTGGTACTGAAGCTTTCTTT | CASSQGSGTEAFF | TRBJ1-1 | - | TRBV4-1 | -
TGTGCCTGGAGTGTCGTGAACACCGGGGAGCTGTTTTTT | CAWSVVNTGELFF | TRBJ2-2 | - | TRBV30 | -
TGTGCCGGCACGGGTGGCGGGGAGCTGTTTTTT | CAGTGGGELFF | TRBJ2-2 | - | TRBV5-4 | -
TGTGCCAGCAGCCGCCCGACTAGCGGGGTGGAGACCCAGTACTTC | CASSRPTSGVETQYF | TRBJ2-5 | TRBD2 | TRBV7-8 | many
TGTGCCAGCACCATGACTGTCAATTCACCCCTCCACTTT | CASTMTVNSPLHF | TRBJ1-6 | - | TRBV12-3/TRBV12-4 | -
TGCGCCGGAGGCGGGGGGGCTGTAGATACGCAGTATTTT | CAGGGGAVDTQYF | TRBJ2-3 | TRBD2 | TRBV10-2 | -
TGTGCCAGCAGCACCGGAGGGACTGAAGCTTTCTTT | CASSTGGTEAFF | TRBJ1-1 | - | TRBV9 | few
TGCGCCAGCAGCTTGGTGGGGCTCGCGAACACCGGGGAGCTGTTTTTT | CASSLVGLANTGELFF | TRBJ2-2 | - | TRBV5-1 | few
TGCGCCAGCAGCCCTACAGGGTCTCATGGCCAAGAGACCCAGTACTTC | CASSPTGSHGQETQYF | TRBJ2-5 | - | TRBV5-1 | few
TGTGCCAGCAGTTACGGGGGGACAGGGGTCACTGAAGCTTTCTTT | CASSYGGTGVTEAFF | TRBJ1-1 | TRBD1 | TRBV6-5 | few
TGCAGTCCCCGGCATCTAGCGGGGACATACTACGAGCAGTACTTC | CSPRHLAGTYYEQYF | TRBJ2-7 | TRBD2 | TRBV20-1 | few
TGTGCCAGCAGCCAAGATCCTCCTCCGGCGAATGAGCAGTACTTC | CASSQDPPPANEQYF | TRBJ2-7 | - | TRBV4-2 | -
TGTGCCAGCAGCTTAGTCCCTGGGACAGACCCCTCTGGCTACACCTTC | CASSLVPGTDPSGYTF | TRBJ1-2 | TRBD1 | TRBV7-3 | few
TGTGCCAGCACCGGAGAGGCAGTGAACACTGAAGCTTTCTTT | CASTGEAVNTEAFF | TRBJ1-1 | - | TRBV7-9 | -
TGCAGTGCCCTATTCGGGGGGGCCTACACAGATACGCAGTATTTT | CSALFGGAYTDTQYF | TRBJ2-3 | TRBD2 | TRBV20-1 | few
TGTGCCAGCATCCCCGGACAGGGTACAGATACGCAGTATTTT | CASIPGQGTDTQYF | TRBJ2-3 | TRBD1 | TRBV7-2 | -
TGTGCCAGCAGCTCCCCCCTAAGTGGCTACACCTTC | CASSSPLSGYTF | TRBJ1-2 | - | TRBV6-5 | many
TGCGCCAGCAGCTCGGACGGGGGGAGCACAGATACGCAGTATTTT | CASSSDGGSTDTQYF | TRBJ2-3 | TRBD2 | TRBV5-1 | few
TGTGCCAGCAGCTCCAATTTCCCACAGGGACACAGCTCCTACAATGAGCAGTTCTTC | CASSSNFPQGHSSYNEQFF | TRBJ2-1 | - | TRBV11-1 | few
TGCAGCGCCCTCGGCACCAATGAGCAGTTCTTC | CSALGTNEQFF | TRBJ2-1 | - | TRBV29-1 | -
TGTGCCAGCAGCTGGACCTTACAAGAGACCCAGTACTTC | CASSWTLQETQYF | TRBJ2-5 | - | TRBV11-1 | -
TGTGCCAGCAGCTCCTTGGGGGGGTTTCACAATGAGCAGTTCTTC | CASSSLGGFHNEQFF | TRBJ2-1 | TRBD2 | TRBV7-6 | many
TGCGCCAGCAGCCAGACAGGGAGCTCCTACGAGCAGTACTTC | CASSQTGSSYEQYF | TRBJ2-7 | TRBD1 | TRBV4-1 | few
TGTGCTAGCAGCCCCCAGGGACAGGGGGCCGCTGAAGCTTTCTTT | CASSPQGQGAAEAFF | TRBJ1-1 | TRBD1 | TRBV7-7 | few
TGCGCCAGCAGCCAAGAACAGGGCCTAAACTATGGCTACACCTTC | CASSQEQGLNYGYTF | TRBJ1-2 | - | TRBV4-3 | few
TGCAGTGCTCCCATTGGGGATACGCAGTATTTT | CSAPIGDTQYF | TRBJ2-3 | - | TRBV20-1 | few